This T cell receptor (beta chain) was identified in a study of T cells after yellow fever vaccination. Across the study: Fractions of low cell number were prepared using SMART-Seq v4 Ultra Low Input.

Note on this clonotype: Antigen specificity is unknown.

Regarding the study as a whole: Booster sampling recovered most clones from primary vaccination (approximately 97% CD4, approximately 90% CD8). FACS-sorted repertoires could harbor abundant contaminating bulk-population clonotypes.

This CDR3 contains 17 residues. CDR1 and CDR2 (germline): SGHKS, YYEKEE (reference sequence). The V segment lost 3 bases and the J segment 1 base; nucleotides outside the gene matches: 11. One entry per CDR3 protein results from TCRdb running MiXCR on the 5' RACE reads. The sample has approximately 550,000 distinct CDR3 sequences; about 19% are singletons. This clonotype was obtained from a man aged 30 to 39 who received the YFV17D yellow fever vaccine. This sample comprised PBMCs, obtained 15 days after the yellow fever booster vaccination. The gene calls are TRBV5-5 and TRBJ1-1, with 8 bases identical to TRBD1. The CDR3 DNA follows: TGTGCCAGCAGCTCTGATAGACAGGGGCTACGGAACACTGAAGCTTTCTTT. Translated, it gives CASSSDRQGLRNTEAFF.